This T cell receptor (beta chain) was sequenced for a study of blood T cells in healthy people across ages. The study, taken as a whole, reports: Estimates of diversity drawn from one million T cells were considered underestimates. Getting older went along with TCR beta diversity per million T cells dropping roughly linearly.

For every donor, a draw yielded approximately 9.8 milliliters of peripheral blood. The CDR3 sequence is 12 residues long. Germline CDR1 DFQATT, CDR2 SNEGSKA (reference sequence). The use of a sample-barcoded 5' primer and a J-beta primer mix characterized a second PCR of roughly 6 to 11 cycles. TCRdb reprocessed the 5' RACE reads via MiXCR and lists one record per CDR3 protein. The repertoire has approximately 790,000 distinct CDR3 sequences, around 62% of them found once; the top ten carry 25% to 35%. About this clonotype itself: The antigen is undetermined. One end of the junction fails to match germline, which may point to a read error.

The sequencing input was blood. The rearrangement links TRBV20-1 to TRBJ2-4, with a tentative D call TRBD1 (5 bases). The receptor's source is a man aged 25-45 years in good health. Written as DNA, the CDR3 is TGCAGTGCTAGTGGGGCCAAAAACGTTCAGTACTTC. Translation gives CSASGAKNVQYF.